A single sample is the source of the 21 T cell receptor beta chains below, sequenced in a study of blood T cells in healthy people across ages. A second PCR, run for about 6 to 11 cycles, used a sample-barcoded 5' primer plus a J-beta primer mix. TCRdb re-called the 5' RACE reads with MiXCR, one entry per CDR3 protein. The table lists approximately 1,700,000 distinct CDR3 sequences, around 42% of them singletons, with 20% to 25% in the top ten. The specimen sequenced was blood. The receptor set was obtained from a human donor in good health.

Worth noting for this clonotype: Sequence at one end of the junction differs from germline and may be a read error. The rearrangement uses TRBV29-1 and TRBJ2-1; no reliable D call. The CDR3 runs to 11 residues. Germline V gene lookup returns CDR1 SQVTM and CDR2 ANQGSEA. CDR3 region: CEVRSYNEQFF. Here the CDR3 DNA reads TGTGAGGTGCGATCCTACAATGAGCAGTTCTTC.

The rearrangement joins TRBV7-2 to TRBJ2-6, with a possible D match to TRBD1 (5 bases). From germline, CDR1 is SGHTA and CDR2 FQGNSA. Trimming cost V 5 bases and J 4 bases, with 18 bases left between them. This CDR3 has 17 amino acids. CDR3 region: CASSAVTGALGANVLTF. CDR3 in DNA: TGTGCCAGCAGCGCAGTCACAGGTGCCCTGGGGGCCAACGTCCTGACTTTC.

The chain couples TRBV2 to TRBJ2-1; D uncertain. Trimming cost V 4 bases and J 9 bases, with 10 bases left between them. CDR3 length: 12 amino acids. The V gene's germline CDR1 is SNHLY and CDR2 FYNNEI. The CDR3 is CASSASFSEQFF. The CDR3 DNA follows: TGTGCCAGCAGTGCATCATTCAGTGAGCAGTTCTTC.

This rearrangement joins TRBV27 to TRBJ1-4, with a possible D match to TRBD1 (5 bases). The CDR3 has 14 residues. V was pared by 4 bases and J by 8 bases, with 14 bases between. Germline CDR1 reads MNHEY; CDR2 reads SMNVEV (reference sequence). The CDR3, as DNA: TGTGCCAGCAGTTGGGGAGGGGAAGGAGAAAAACTGTTTTTT. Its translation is CASSWGGEGEKLFF.

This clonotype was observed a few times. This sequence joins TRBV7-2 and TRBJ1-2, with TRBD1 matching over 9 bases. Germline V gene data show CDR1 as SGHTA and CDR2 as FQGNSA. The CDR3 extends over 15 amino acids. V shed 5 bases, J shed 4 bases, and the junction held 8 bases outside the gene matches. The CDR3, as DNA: TGTGCCAGCAGCGCCGGGACAGGGTCCTTCTATGGCTACACCTTC. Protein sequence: CASSAGTGSFYGYTF.

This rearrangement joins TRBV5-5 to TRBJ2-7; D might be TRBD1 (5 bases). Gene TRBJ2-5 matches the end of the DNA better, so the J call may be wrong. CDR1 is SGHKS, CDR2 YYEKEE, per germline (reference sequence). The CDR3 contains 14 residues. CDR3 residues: CASSLVDTHWTQYF. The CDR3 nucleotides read TGTGCCAGCAGCCTGGTGGACACCCATTGGACCCAGTACTTC.

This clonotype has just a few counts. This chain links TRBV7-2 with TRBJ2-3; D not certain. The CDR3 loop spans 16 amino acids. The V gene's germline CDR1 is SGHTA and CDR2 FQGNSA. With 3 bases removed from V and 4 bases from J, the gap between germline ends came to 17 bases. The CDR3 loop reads CASSFSSPGSADTQYF. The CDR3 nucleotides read TGTGCCAGCAGCTTTTCCTCGCCAGGCTCGGCAGATACGCAGTATTTT. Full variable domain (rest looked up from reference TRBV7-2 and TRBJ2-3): GAGVSQSPSNKVTEKGKDVELRCDPISGHTALYWYRQSLGQGLEFLIYFQGNSAPDKSGLPSDRFSAERTGGSVSTLTIQRTQQEDSAVYLCASSFSSPGSADTQYFGPGTRLTVL.

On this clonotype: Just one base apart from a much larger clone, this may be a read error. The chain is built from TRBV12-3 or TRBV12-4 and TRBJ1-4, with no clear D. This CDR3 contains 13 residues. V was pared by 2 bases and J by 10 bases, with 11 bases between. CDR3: CASSLMEGGKLFF. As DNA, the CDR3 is TGTGCCAGCAGTTTAATGGAGGGTGGAAAACTGTTTTTT.

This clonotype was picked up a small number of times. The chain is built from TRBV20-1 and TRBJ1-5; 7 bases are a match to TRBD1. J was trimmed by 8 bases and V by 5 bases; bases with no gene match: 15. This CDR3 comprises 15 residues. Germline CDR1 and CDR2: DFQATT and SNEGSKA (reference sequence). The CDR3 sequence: CSAPDREGFFEPQHF. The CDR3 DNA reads TGCAGTGCTCCTGACAGGGAAGGTTTTTTTGAGCCCCAGCATTTT.

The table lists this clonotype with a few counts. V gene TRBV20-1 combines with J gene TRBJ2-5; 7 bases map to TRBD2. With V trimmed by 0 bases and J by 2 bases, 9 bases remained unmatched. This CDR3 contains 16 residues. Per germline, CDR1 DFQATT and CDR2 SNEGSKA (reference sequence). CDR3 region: CSARDPGGSGQETQYF. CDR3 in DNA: TGCAGTGCTAGAGATCCGGGGGGTAGCGGGCAAGAGACCCAGTACTTC.

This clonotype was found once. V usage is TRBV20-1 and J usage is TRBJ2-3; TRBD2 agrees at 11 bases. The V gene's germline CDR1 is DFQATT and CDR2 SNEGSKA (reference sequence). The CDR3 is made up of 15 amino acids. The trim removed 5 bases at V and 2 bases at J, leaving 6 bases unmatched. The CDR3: CSAWVAGGPTDTQYF. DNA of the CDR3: TGCAGTGCTTGGGTAGCGGGGGGGCCCACAGATACGCAGTATTTT.

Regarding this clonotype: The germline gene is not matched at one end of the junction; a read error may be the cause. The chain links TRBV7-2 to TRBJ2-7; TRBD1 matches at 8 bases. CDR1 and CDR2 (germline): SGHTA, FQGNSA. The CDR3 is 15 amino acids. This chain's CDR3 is CANSLEDRVAYEQYF. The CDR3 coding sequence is TGTGCCAACAGCTTAGAGGACAGGGTCGCCTACGAGCAGTACTTC.

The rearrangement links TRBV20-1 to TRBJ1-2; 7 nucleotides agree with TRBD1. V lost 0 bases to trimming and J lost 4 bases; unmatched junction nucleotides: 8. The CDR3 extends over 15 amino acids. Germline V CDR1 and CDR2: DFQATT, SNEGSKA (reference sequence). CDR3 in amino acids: CSARESGQNTYGYTF. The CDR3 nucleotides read TGCAGTGCTAGAGAGTCGGGACAGAATACCTATGGCTACACCTTC.

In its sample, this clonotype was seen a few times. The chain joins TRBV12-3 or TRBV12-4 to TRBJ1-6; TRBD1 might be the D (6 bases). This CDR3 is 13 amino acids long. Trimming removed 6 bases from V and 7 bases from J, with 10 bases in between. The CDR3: CASRPQGNSPLHF. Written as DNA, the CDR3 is TGTGCCAGCAGACCTCAGGGGAATTCACCCCTCCACTTT.

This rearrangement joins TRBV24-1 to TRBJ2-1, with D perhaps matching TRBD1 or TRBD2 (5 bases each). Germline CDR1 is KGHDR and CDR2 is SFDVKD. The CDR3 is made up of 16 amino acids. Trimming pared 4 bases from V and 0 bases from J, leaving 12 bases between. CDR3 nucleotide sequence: TGTGCCACCAGTGAATTCGGGACCCGCTCCTACAATGAGCAGTTCTTC. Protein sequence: CATSEFGTRSYNEQFF.

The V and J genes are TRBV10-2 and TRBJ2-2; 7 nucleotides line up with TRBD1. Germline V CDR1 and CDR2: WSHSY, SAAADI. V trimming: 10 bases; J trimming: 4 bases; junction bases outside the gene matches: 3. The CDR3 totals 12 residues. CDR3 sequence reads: CAIGTATGELFF. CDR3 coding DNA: TGCGCCATCGGGACAGCCACCGGGGAGCTGTTTTTT.

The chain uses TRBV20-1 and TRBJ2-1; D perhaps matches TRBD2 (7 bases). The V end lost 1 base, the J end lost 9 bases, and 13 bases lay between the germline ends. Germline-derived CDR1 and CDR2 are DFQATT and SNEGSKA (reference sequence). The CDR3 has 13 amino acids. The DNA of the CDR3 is TGCAGTGCTAGAGTGGGGGGGGCTGGTGAGCAGTTCTTC. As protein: CSARVGGAGEQFF.

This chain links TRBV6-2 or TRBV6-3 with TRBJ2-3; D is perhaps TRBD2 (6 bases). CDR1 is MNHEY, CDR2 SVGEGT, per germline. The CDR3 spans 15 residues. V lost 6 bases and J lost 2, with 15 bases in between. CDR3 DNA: TGTGCCAGCAGCGGGGGACCTAGCCTCACAGATACGCAGTATTTT. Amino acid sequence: CASSGGPSLTDTQYF.

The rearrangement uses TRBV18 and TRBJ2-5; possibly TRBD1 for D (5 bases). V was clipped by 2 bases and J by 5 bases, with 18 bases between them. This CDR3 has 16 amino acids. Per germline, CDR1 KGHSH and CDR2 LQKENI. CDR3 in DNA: TGTGCCAGCTCACCAATGGCCCAGATGGGGCGGGAGACCCAGTACTTC. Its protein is CASSPMAQMGRETQYF. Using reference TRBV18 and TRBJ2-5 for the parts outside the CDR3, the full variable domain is NAGVMQNPRHLVRRRGQEARLRCSPMKGHSHVYWYRQLPEEGLKFMVYLQKENIIDESGMPKERFSAEFPKEGPSILRIQQVVRGDSAAYFCASSPMAQMGRETQYFGPGTRLLVL.

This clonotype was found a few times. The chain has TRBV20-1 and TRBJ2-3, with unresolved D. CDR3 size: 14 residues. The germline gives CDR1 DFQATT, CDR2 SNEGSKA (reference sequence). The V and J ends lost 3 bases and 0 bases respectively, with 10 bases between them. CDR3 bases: TGCAGTGCTAGTGGTCTGAGTAGCACAGATACGCAGTATTTT. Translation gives CSASGLSSTDTQYF.

The CDR3 loop reads CAIDSGGQDTQYF. Here the CDR3 DNA reads TGTGCCATTGATAGCGGGGGGCAAGATACGCAGTATTTT. The chain joins TRBV10-3 to TRBJ2-3, with 10 bases lining up with TRBD2. V trimming: 9 bases; J trimming: 5 bases; junction bases outside the gene matches: 5. Looked up from germline, CDR1 is ENHRY and CDR2 is SYGVKD. This CDR3 is built from 13 residues.